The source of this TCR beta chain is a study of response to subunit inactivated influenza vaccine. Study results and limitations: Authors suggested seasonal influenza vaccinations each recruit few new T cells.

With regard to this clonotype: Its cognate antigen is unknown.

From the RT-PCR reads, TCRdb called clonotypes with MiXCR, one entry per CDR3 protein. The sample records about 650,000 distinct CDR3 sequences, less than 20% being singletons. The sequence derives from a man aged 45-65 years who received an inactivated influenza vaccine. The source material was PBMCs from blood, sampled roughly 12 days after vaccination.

For the CDR3, the DNA is TGTGCCAGCAGCTACCATGGAAGGACTAGCGGGACCAAAGAGACCCAGTACTTC. It is translated as CASSYHGRTSGTKETQYF. The chain employs TRBV11-2 and TRBJ2-5; 12 bases match TRBD2. This CDR3 region has 18 residues. The ends lost 4 bases at V and 3 bases at J; junction bases unmatched: 12. Germline V gene sequence: CDR1 SGHAT, CDR2 FQNNGV.